The 32 T cell receptor beta chains below come from one sample, sequenced in a study of T cells after yellow fever vaccination. MiXCR, applied by TCRdb to the 5' RACE reads, yields one record per CDR3 protein. The sample lists roughly 120,000 distinct CDR3 sequences; 6.5% to 8% were seen once. This material consisted of CD4+ T cells sorted from PBMCs, taken 9 to 11 days after the first yellow fever vaccination. Receptor source: a man younger than 30 who received the YFV17D yellow fever vaccine.

For this clonotype: A clone one base away is much larger, so this may be a read error. The CDR3 DNA sequence: TGTGCCAGCAGCGCTGTTTTGGCAGGGGAGCAGTACTTC. Its protein product is CASSAVLAGEQYF. The V gene is TRBV12-3 or TRBV12-4, the J gene TRBJ2-7; TRBD1 might be the D (5 bases). The CDR3 is 13 amino acids. Trimming stripped 6 bases from V and 7 bases from J, with 16 bases between.

J is TRBJ2-5 and V is TRBV5-6; D call uncertain. Germline V lookup: CDR1 SGHDT, CDR2 YYEEEE. This CDR3 is 14 amino acids long. V was shortened by 3 bases and J by 1 base, with 10 bases between the two germline ends. The chain's CDR3 is CASSSPGIQETQYF. The CDR3 DNA sequence: TGTGCCAGCAGCTCCCCTGGGATCCAAGAGACCCAGTACTTC.

This clonotype was detected ten times or more. The V gene is TRBV27, the J gene TRBJ2-7, with 12 bases lining up with TRBD1. This CDR3 contains 16 residues. J gave up 2 bases and V 8 bases, and 10 bases lay outside the gene matches. Per the germline V gene, CDR1 is MNHEY and CDR2 is SMNVEV (reference sequence). The CDR3 loop reads CASPSGTGGATYEQYF. The CDR3 DNA is TGTGCCAGCCCCTCTGGGACAGGGGGCGCAACCTACGAGCAGTACTTC.

This clonotype was observed many times. The chain has TRBV5-1 and TRBJ2-7; D unresolved. The V end lost 4 bases, the J end lost 4 bases, and 15 bases lay between the germline ends. This CDR3 region has 14 residues. Germline CDR1 and CDR2: SGHRS and YFSETQ. CDR3 sequence: CASSRSRTEYEQYF. CDR3 DNA sequence: TGCGCCAGCAGCCGAAGCCGCACAGAATACGAGCAGTACTTC.

In its sample, this clonotype was seen many times. The chain is built from TRBV9 and TRBJ2-5; 9 bases line up with TRBD2. CDR3 length equals 13 residues. Germline loops: CDR1 SGDLS, CDR2 YYNGEE. V shed 7 bases and J 5 bases; nucleotides not matched to a gene: 6. The CDR3 loop is CASGAGGMETQYF. In nucleotides, the CDR3 is TGTGCCAGCGGTGCGGGGGGGATGGAGACCCAGTACTTC. The whole variable domain, remainder taken from reference TRBV9 and TRBJ2-5, is DSGVTQTPKHLITATGQRVTLRCSPRSGDLSVYWYQQSLDQGLQFLIQYYNGEERAKGNILERFSAQQFPDLHSELNLSSLELGDSALYFCASGAGGMETQYFGPGTRLLVL.

There are many counts of this clonotype. This chain links TRBV6-5 with TRBJ2-1; D is possibly TRBD2 (6 bases). This CDR3 spans 15 amino acids. Trimming stripped 10 bases from V and 0 bases from J, with 16 bases between. The germline V gene has CDR1 MNHEY and CDR2 SVGAGI. In nucleotides, the CDR3 is TGTGCCACCTGGGGCGGGGTAAGCTCCTACAATGAGCAGTTCTTC. Protein: CATWGGVSSYNEQFF.

This clonotype was seen at least ten times. The chain carries TRBV6-5 and TRBJ2-3, with TRBD2 identical over 9 bases. This CDR3 is built from 16 residues. V gave up 0 bases and J gave up 1 base; unmatched junction bases: 2. Looked up from germline, CDR1 is MNHEY and CDR2 is SVGAGI. The CDR3 region is CASSYSQRGGTDTQYF. The CDR3 DNA reads TGTGCCAGCAGTTACTCACAGCGGGGGGGCACAGATACGCAGTATTTT.

This clonotype was picked up many times. The rearrangement joins TRBV11-1 to TRBJ2-1; D unresolved. Trimming removed 6 bases at V and 6 bases at J, with 18 bases between. Germline CDR1 and CDR2: SGHAT and FQDESV (reference sequence). CDR3 length equals 15 residues. The CDR3 DNA sequence: TGTGCCAGCAGTCAAGAAGACCAGGATTTCAATGAGCAGTTCTTC. Translated, it gives CASSQEDQDFNEQFF.

This clonotype was seen repeatedly, ten times or more. This chain connects TRBV7-6 to TRBJ2-1, with no clear D. With 2 bases removed from V and 0 bases from J, the gap between germline ends came to 20 bases. The CDR3 runs to 19 residues. CDR1 SGHVS and CDR2 FNYEAQ come from the germline V gene. CDR3 bases: TGTGCCAGCAGCTTACGGGCAGGTACTCGATCCTCCTCCTACAATGAGCAGTTCTTC. Protein: CASSLRAGTRSSSYNEQFF. Together with reference TRBV7-6 and TRBJ2-1, the CDR3 gives the full variable domain: GAGVSQSPRYKVTKRGQDVALRCDPISGHVSLYWYRQALGQGPEFLTYFNYEAQQDKSGLPNDRFSAERPEGSISTLTIQRTEQRDSAMYRCASSLRAGTRSSSYNEQFFGPGTRLTVL.

This clonotype has more than one count but fewer than ten. This rearrangement joins TRBV25-1 to TRBJ2-3; D is ambiguous. The CDR3 extends over 12 amino acids. V was shortened by 6 bases and J by 5 bases, with 9 bases between the two germline ends. Per germline, CDR1 MGHDK and CDR2 SYGVNS. CDR3 loop: CASRGSGDTQYF. In nucleotides, the CDR3 is TGTGCCAGCAGAGGGTCGGGAGATACGCAGTATTTT.

This clonotype has at least ten counts. V and J are TRBV18 and TRBJ1-2; 9 positions agree with TRBD1. The CDR3 length is 14 residues. The trim removed 1 base at V and 5 bases at J, leaving 2 bases unmatched. Germline values: CDR1 KGHSH, CDR2 LQKENI. CDR3: CASSPLTGGYGYTF. DNA of the CDR3: TGTGCCAGCTCACCACTGACAGGGGGGTATGGCTACACCTTC. The full variable domain, in which reference TRBV18 and TRBJ1-2 provide the parts outside the CDR3, is NAGVMQNPRHLVRRRGQEARLRCSPMKGHSHVYWYRQLPEEGLKFMVYLQKENIIDESGMPKERFSAEFPKEGPSILRIQQVVRGDSAAYFCASSPLTGGYGYTFGSGTRLTVV.

This clonotype was counted many times. This chain joins TRBV5-6 and TRBJ2-5; perhaps D is TRBD1 or TRBD2 (5 bases each). Germline CDR1 and CDR2: SGHDT and YYEEEE. The germline V and J ends were trimmed by 4 bases and 10 bases, with 14 bases remaining between them. The CDR3 has 12 amino acids. CDR3 bases: TGTGCCAGCAGCCCCGGGACGGAAGGCCAGTACTTC. This codes for CASSPGTEGQYF. The variable domain in full, with the rest retrieved from reference TRBV5-6 and TRBJ2-5, is DAGVTQSPTHLIKTRGQQVTLRCSPKSGHDTVSWYQQALGQGPQFIFQYYEEEERQRGNFPDRFSGHQFPNYSSELNVNALLLGDSALYLCASSPGTEGQYFGPGTRLLVL.

At least ten counts were recorded for this clonotype. V gene TRBV9 combines with J gene TRBJ2-3, with TRBD1 as a possible D gene (6 bases). Germline V gene lookup returns CDR1 SGDLS and CDR2 YYNGEE. The CDR3 has 16 residues. V dropped 3 bases and J dropped 0 bases, with 14 bases sitting between them. The CDR3 loop reads CASSADRSASTDTQYF. CDR3 nucleotide sequence: TGTGCCAGCAGCGCTGACAGGTCCGCTAGCACAGATACGCAGTATTTT.

This clonotype appeared many times. CDR3 sequence (DNA): TGTGCCAGTAGTCTCCGGGACAGAGACAATGAGCAGTTCTTC. Translated: CASSLRDRDNEQFF. The V call is TRBV19, the J call TRBJ2-1, with TRBD1 matching over 7 bases. CDR1 is LNHDA and CDR2 is SQIVND in the germline V gene (reference sequence). V shed 5 bases, J shed 5 bases, and the junction held 6 bases outside the gene matches. The CDR3 has 14 residues.

Points on this clonotype: With a much larger clone just one base away, this may be a read error. This rearrangement joins TRBV5-1 to TRBJ1-1; D gene unclear. This CDR3 spans 15 amino acids. Germline CDR1 reads SGHRS; CDR2 reads YFSETQ. V dropped 4 bases and J dropped 0 bases, with 13 bases sitting between them. CDR3 in amino acids: CASSAGGTVNTEAFF. The CDR3 DNA reads as TGCGCCAGCAGCGCCGGTGGCACGGTGAACACTGAAGCTTTCTTT.

In this sample, this clonotype turned up a few times. The chain joins TRBV7-2 to TRBJ2-1; 9 positions match TRBD2. Germline trimming cut 7 bases from V and 2 bases from J; bases unmatched to any gene: 6. CDR1 SGHTA and CDR2 FQGNSA come from the germline V gene. The CDR3 has 15 residues. The CDR3 loop reads CASTAGGGAYNEQFF. The DNA for the CDR3 is TGTGCCAGCACCGCGGGGGGGGGGGCCTACAATGAGCAGTTCTTC.

In DNA form, the CDR3 reads TGTGCCAGCAGGCGGACAGGTTCGGATGAAAAACTGTTTTTT. Protein sequence: CASRRTGSDEKLFF. The gene calls are TRBV5-4 and TRBJ1-4; 7 nucleotides agree with TRBD1. V lost 5 bases to trimming and J lost 6 bases; unmatched junction nucleotides: 7. Germline CDR1 reads SGHNT; CDR2 reads YYREEE (reference sequence). This CDR3 contains 14 residues.

This clonotype was counted at least ten times. V and J are TRBV29-1 and TRBJ2-1; TRBD1 matches 8 bases. CDR3 length: 15 amino acids. Trimming cost V 7 bases and J 7 bases; bases outside gene matches: 15. CDR1 SQVTM and CDR2 ANQGSEA come from the germline V gene. The CDR3 loop reads CSAEGRQGAWNEQFF. The DNA of the CDR3 is TGCAGCGCCGAGGGGAGGCAGGGGGCGTGGAATGAGCAGTTCTTC.

This clonotype was seen only a few times. This chain connects TRBV20-1 to TRBJ2-5, with 8 bases that match TRBD2. Germline CDR1 and CDR2: DFQATT and SNEGSKA (reference sequence). Losses at the gene ends were 3 bases for V and 0 bases for J; bases not matched to a gene: 6. The CDR3 has 15 amino acids. This CDR3 reads CSARGTSGNQETQYF. The CDR3 DNA is TGCAGTGCTAGGGGGACTAGTGGAAACCAAGAGACCCAGTACTTC.

This clonotype was recorded many times. The J gene is TRBJ2-7, the V gene TRBV2, with a weak D call TRBD1 (6 bases). Trimming stripped 3 bases from V and 3 bases from J, with 6 bases between. This CDR3 region has 12 residues. CDR1 and CDR2 (germline): SNHLY, FYNNEI. CDR3 DNA sequence: TGTGCCAGCAGTGACAGGGGCTACGAGCAGTACGTC. Translation: CASSDRGYEQYV.

The V gene is TRBV12-3 or TRBV12-4, the J gene TRBJ1-4; no clear D. Between the trimmed V and J ends, which lost 7 bases and 0 bases, there was a span of 12 bases. The CDR3 totals 15 residues. CDR3 sequence (DNA): TGTGCCAGCATTATATCAGGAGCAACTAATGAAAAACTGTTTTTT. Encoded protein: CASIISGATNEKLFF.

This clonotype was observed a few times. This chain links TRBV2 with TRBJ2-7; 8 positions match TRBD1. Germline CDR1 reads SNHLY; CDR2 reads FYNNEI. The CDR3 contains 15 residues. V lost 2 bases and J lost 7; bases outside the gene matches: 10. The CDR3 coding sequence is TGTGCCAGCAGTGAACAGGGGGCGCTTTCGGGAGAGCAGTACGTC. Translating gives CASSEQGALSGEQYV.

The rearrangement uses TRBV3-1 and TRBJ1-2; 7 bases fit TRBD1. The germline V gene has CDR1 LGHDT and CDR2 YNNKEL (reference sequence). V shed 2 bases and J 7 bases; nucleotides not matched to a gene: 7. CDR3 size: 14 residues. For the CDR3, the DNA is TGTGCCAGCAGCCAACACGACAGGGAGGTTGGCTACACCTTC. Its translation is CASSQHDREVGYTF.

This clonotype was picked up many times. The V call is TRBV12-3 or TRBV12-4, the J call TRBJ1-4; no clear D. Between the trimmed V and J ends, which lost 6 bases and 1 base, there was a span of 9 bases. The CDR3 is 14 residues long. CDR3 sequence reads: CASSFSLTNEKLFF. In DNA, the CDR3 is TGTGCCAGCAGCTTCAGTCTAACTAATGAAAAACTGTTTTTT.

This clonotype was seen repeatedly, ten times or more. The chain combines TRBV4-2 with TRBJ1-1; possibly TRBD1 for D (5 bases). In germline, CDR1 is LGHNA, CDR2 YNFKEQ. CDR3 size: 14 residues. V shed 3 bases and J shed 1 base, with 9 bases lying between them. The CDR3 region is CASSHLDRNTEAFF. DNA for the CDR3: TGTGCCAGCAGCCACTTAGACAGGAACACTGAAGCTTTCTTT.

This clonotype was detected ten times or more. The genes are TRBV4-1 and TRBJ1-5, with no clear D. The germline V gene has CDR1 MGHRA and CDR2 YSYEKL. V was cut by 0 bases and J by 1 base, with 10 bases left in between. The CDR3 is 16 residues long. The CDR3 sequence: CASSQELSPSNQPQHF. CDR3 coding DNA: TGCGCCAGCAGCCAAGAACTCAGCCCGAGCAATCAGCCCCAGCATTTT.

This clonotype has a count of ten or more. The chain combines TRBV5-6 with TRBJ2-3, with a weak D call TRBD2 (5 bases). The CDR3 covers 13 residues. The ends were cut back, 7 bases at V and 1 base at J, with 10 bases in the middle. Germline CDR1 and CDR2: SGHDT and YYEEEE. The CDR3 protein is CASRAVGTDTQYF. Written as DNA, the CDR3 is TGTGCCAGCCGAGCGGTTGGCACAGATACGCAGTATTTT.

V usage is TRBV7-2 and J usage is TRBJ1-5, with TRBD1 matching 9 bases. After removal of 4 bases from V and 7 bases from J, the junction contained 8 bases not matched to a gene. Germline-derived CDR1 and CDR2 are SGHTA and FQGNSA. The CDR3 contains 15 residues. In DNA form, the CDR3 reads TGTGCCAGCAGCTCACAGGGGGCGGTAGGCCAGCCCCAGCATTTT. Translating gives CASSSQGAVGQPQHF.

There are many counts of this clonotype. The chain employs TRBV7-2 and TRBJ2-2, with TRBD1 as a possible D gene (5 bases). The V and J ends lost 5 bases and 1 base respectively, with 8 bases between them. The CDR3 contains 14 residues. Germline V gene data show CDR1 as SGHTA and CDR2 as FQGNSA. The CDR3 nucleotides are TGTGCCAGCAGCACAACAGGGAACACCGGGGAGCTGTTTTTT. It translates to CASSTTGNTGELFF.

Only a few counts were recorded for this clonotype. The CDR3 reads CASSPGQGRYEQYV. DNA of the CDR3: TGTGCCAGCAGTCCCGGACAGGGAAGGTACGAGCAGTACGTC. The chain combines TRBV7-9 with TRBJ2-7; 8 nucleotides match TRBD1. The length of the CDR3 is 14 residues. J gave up 4 bases and V 6 bases, and 8 bases lay outside the gene matches. Germline-derived CDR1 and CDR2 are SEHNR and FQNEAQ (reference sequence).

In its sample, this clonotype was seen many times. The chain links TRBV12-3 or TRBV12-4 to TRBJ1-1; TRBD1 agrees at 7 bases. The CDR3 runs to 13 residues. Trimming took 1 base from V and 7 from J; bases not matched to a gene: 3. The CDR3 nucleotides are TGTGCCAGCAGTTTAGAGGGGGCTGGTGAAGCTTTCTTT. Translated, it gives CASSLEGAGEAFF.

This clonotype was seen ten or more times. The chain couples TRBV7-2 to TRBJ2-7; D possibly matches TRBD1 or TRBD2 (6 bases each). Trimming took 7 bases from V and 7 from J, leaving 20 bases between them. CDR1 is SGHTA and CDR2 is FQGNSA in the germline V gene. The CDR3 runs 14 residues. Written as DNA, the CDR3 is TGTGCCAGCACCAAGGGGGGATGGCCAGGGGAGCAGTACTTC. Protein: CASTKGGWPGEQYF.